The 21 T cell receptor beta chains presented below share a single source sample, sequenced in a study of blood T cells in healthy people across ages. The use of a sample-barcoded 5' primer and a J-beta primer mix characterized a second PCR of roughly 7 to 11 cycles. TCRdb redid the calling of the 5' RACE reads with MiXCR, one entry per CDR3 protein. The top ten hold about 2.9% of the sample, which has 750,000 to 950,000 distinct CDR3 sequences, roughly 24% seen once. These data were likewise used in another study, on T cells of mothers and their children.

The sample comprised blood. The source of these receptors is a boy younger than 18 in good health.

CDR3 in amino acids: CASSFFRGETQYF. The CDR3 region has the DNA TGTGCCAGCAGTTTTTTCCGGGGAGAGACCCAGTACTTC. This chain links TRBV12-3 or TRBV12-4 with TRBJ2-5, with a weak D call TRBD2 (5 bases). This CDR3 is built from 13 residues. V was cut by 3 bases and J by 4 bases, with 9 bases left in between.

The rearrangement uses TRBV9 and TRBJ2-1; D might be TRBD2 (5 bases). The germline CDR1 and CDR2 sequences are SGDLS and YYNGEE. The ends were cut back, 0 bases at V and 1 base at J, with 11 bases in the middle. The CDR3 is made up of 16 amino acids. CDR3 nucleotide sequence: TGTGCCAGCAGCGTAGGTGCGGGCCGGTCCTACAATGAGCAGTTCTTC. Translated: CASSVGAGRSYNEQFF.

This clonotype was picked up one time. This chain connects TRBV5-1 to TRBJ2-7; the D gene could be TRBD1 or TRBD2 (5 bases each). The better agreement between TRBJ2-1 and the DNA end casts doubt on the J call. The length of the CDR3 is 14 residues. From germline, CDR1 is SGHRS and CDR2 YFSETQ. The CDR3 nucleotides are TGCGCCAGCAGCCATAGGGACCCCAAGAATGAGCAGTTCTTC. Protein: CASSHRDPKNEQFF.

There are a few counts of this clonotype. The V gene is TRBV2, the J gene TRBJ1-4; 7 bases are a match to TRBD1. Germline values: CDR1 SNHLY, CDR2 FYNNEI. The length of the CDR3 is 16 residues. With V trimmed by 7 bases and J by 2 bases, 10 bases remained unmatched. The CDR3 coding sequence is TGTGCCAGCAACTTGCCACAGGGGTCGACTAATGAAAAACTGTTTTTT. Its translation: CASNLPQGSTNEKLFF.

This clonotype was picked up one time. This sequence joins TRBV14 and TRBJ2-1; D not certain. Germline-derived CDR1 and CDR2 are SGHDN and FVKESK. Between the trimmed V and J ends, which lost 2 bases and 8 bases, there was a span of 13 bases. The CDR3 has 14 residues. CDR3 DNA: TGTGCCAGCAGCCAAAAGAGGTCCCTAGATGAGCAGTTCTTC. Translated: CASSQKRSLDEQFF.

This clonotype was seen a handful of times. The gene calls are TRBV12-5 and TRBJ2-1, with TRBD2 as a possible D gene (5 bases). The CDR3 is 18 residues long. Germline V gene lookup returns CDR1 LGHNT and CDR2 FRNRAP. V lost 2 bases and J lost 2, with 19 bases in between. The CDR3 loop reads CASGLSGAPGLPYNEQFF. The CDR3 DNA reads TGTGCTAGTGGTTTGAGCGGAGCCCCCGGCCTGCCCTACAATGAGCAGTTCTTC.

The chain is built from TRBV20-1 and TRBJ1-6; D not certain. The length of the CDR3 is 15 residues. CDR1 and CDR2 from the germline V gene are DFQATT and SNEGSKA (reference sequence). V was shortened by 3 bases and J by 7 bases, with 16 bases between the two germline ends. The CDR3 DNA reads as TGCAGTGCTAGGAATGCCGGGAGAGAAAATTCACCCCTCCACTTT. It specifies CSARNAGRENSPLHF.

The count of this clonotype is one. This chain connects TRBV13 to TRBJ2-7; 12 bases are shared with TRBD1. In germline, CDR1 is PRHDT, CDR2 FYEKMQ (reference sequence). Unmatched junction bases numbered 13, after V lost 5 bases and J lost 2 bases. The CDR3 has 18 residues. CDR3 DNA: TGTGCCAGCAGCACCGGGACAGGGGGCTCAAGGGCCGCCTACGAGCAGTACTTC. Protein: CASSTGTGGSRAAYEQYF.

This clonotype was detected only a few times. V usage is TRBV3-1 and J usage is TRBJ1-4, with D possibly matching TRBD1 (6 bases). V was clipped by 0 bases and J by 8 bases, with 13 bases between them. This CDR3 comprises 15 residues. Germline lookup yields CDR1 LGHDT and CDR2 YNNKEL (reference sequence). CDR3 sequence (DNA): TGTGCCAGCAGCCAAGATCCAGGGGTTGTCGAAAAACTGTTTTTT. It translates to CASSQDPGVVEKLFF.

The rearrangement links TRBV10-3 to TRBJ1-4; D not resolved. V was clipped by 5 bases and J by 4 bases, with 11 bases between them. This CDR3 contains 14 residues. Germline assignment: CDR1 ENHRY and CDR2 SYGVKD. This chain's CDR3 is CAISPQAHNEKLFF. CDR3 sequence (DNA): TGTGCCATCAGTCCTCAAGCCCATAATGAAAAACTGTTTTTT.

The CDR3 reads CASSSWTSRTKNIQYF. In DNA form, the CDR3 reads TGCGCCAGCAGCTCCTGGACTAGCCGAACCAAAAACATTCAGTACTTC. This chain connects TRBV5-1 to TRBJ2-4; TRBD2 aligns across 8 bases. V gave up 3 bases and J gave up 2 bases; unmatched junction bases: 7. CDR1 is SGHRS, CDR2 YFSETQ, per germline. CDR3 length equals 16 residues.

This clonotype occurred a few times. The rearrangement links TRBV2 to TRBJ2-1, with D possibly being TRBD2 (5 bases). CDR1 and CDR2 from the germline V gene are SNHLY and FYNNEI. V lost 7 bases and J lost 1, with 14 bases in between. The CDR3 has 15 amino acids. The DNA of the CDR3 is TGTGCCAGCAACCCTGGAACGGGGTCCTACAATGAGCAGTTCTTC. Its translation is CASNPGTGSYNEQFF.

Only a few counts were recorded for this clonotype. The V gene is TRBV12-3 or TRBV12-4, the J gene TRBJ2-6; no clear D gene. Trimming took off 5 bases at V and 5 bases at J, with 7 bases between the two ends. This CDR3 contains 13 residues. The CDR3 nucleotides read TGTGCCAGCAGTCCCACCCGGGCCAACGTCCTGACTTTC. It specifies CASSPTRANVLTF.

This clonotype was counted only a few times. The J gene is TRBJ2-5, the V gene TRBV6-5; a possible D gene is TRBD2 (6 bases). Germline V CDR1 and CDR2: MNHEY, SVGAGI. Trimming took 4 bases from V and 5 from J, leaving 11 bases between them. The CDR3 has 13 residues. CDR3 sequence (DNA): TGTGCCAGCAGTTCCGGCGGGATGGAGACCCAGTACTTC. Its protein is CASSSGGMETQYF.

V is TRBV6-5 and J is TRBJ1-5; TRBD1 is a possible D gene (6 bases). The CDR3 loop spans 17 amino acids. Deletions cut 0 bases from V and 5 bases from J, with 17 bases between. CDR1 MNHEY and CDR2 SVGAGI come from the germline V gene. CDR3 residues: CASSYSGGRGRDQPQHF. As DNA, the CDR3 is TGTGCCAGCAGTTACTCTGGGGGTAGGGGGAGGGATCAGCCCCAGCATTTT.

This clonotype was counted only a few times. This chain links TRBV4-1 with TRBJ1-1, with TRBD1 matching over 10 bases. Germline-derived CDR1 and CDR2 are MGHRA and YSYEKL. V shed 4 bases and J 1 base; nucleotides not matched to a gene: 6. This CDR3 spans 16 amino acids. The CDR3 DNA reads as TGCGCCAGCAGCCGTGGACAGGGGGTCGGGAACACTGAAGCTTTCTTT. Amino acids: CASSRGQGVGNTEAFF.

In this sample, this clonotype turned up a few times. The chain is built from TRBV14 and TRBJ1-6; D uncertain. V lost 1 base and J lost 16, with 8 bases in between. Germline V CDR1 and CDR2: SGHDN, FVKESK. The CDR3 consists of 11 residues. CDR3 in DNA: TGTGCCAGCAGCCAAGGGCAGGCACTCCACTTT. It is translated as CASSQGQALHF.

This clonotype occurred a few times. J is TRBJ1-2 and V is TRBV7-9; 8 nucleotides align to TRBD1. This CDR3 comprises 15 residues. The junction had 9 bases not matched to a gene; V was cut back by 5 bases and J by 4 bases. Per the germline V gene, CDR1 is SEHNR and CDR2 is FQNEAQ (reference sequence). CDR3 amino acids: CASSPRTGQGYGYTF. DNA of the CDR3: TGTGCCAGCAGCCCTCGGACAGGGCAGGGCTATGGCTACACCTTC.

This clonotype turned up a few times. This chain links TRBV6-5 with TRBJ2-1; TRBD2 aligns across 10 bases. Germline CDR1 is MNHEY and CDR2 is SVGAGI. J lost 9 bases, V lost 4 bases, and 9 bases had no gene match. This CDR3 is 15 amino acids long. The CDR3 loop reads CASSFSGGPLPEQFF. Here the CDR3 DNA reads TGTGCCAGCAGTTTTAGCGGGGGGCCCCTACCTGAGCAGTTCTTC.

The chain joins TRBV29-1 to TRBJ2-3; 8 nucleotides line up with TRBD2. Germline values: CDR1 SQVTM, CDR2 ANQGSEA. CDR3 length equals 13 residues. CDR3 coding DNA: TGCACCACCCGGGGGGGCCTCACAGATACGCAGTATTTT. It translates to CTTRGGLTDTQYF.

The chain links TRBV6-1 to TRBJ2-5; D is possibly TRBD1 (6 bases). Near its end, the DNA agrees better with TRBJ2-1, so the J call may be wrong. CDR1 is MNHNS and CDR2 is SASEGT in the germline V gene. This CDR3 comprises 16 residues. The CDR3 bases are TGTGCCAGCAGTGAAGGGGACACCCAATGGCCCAATGAGCAGTTCTTC. As protein: CASSEGDTQWPNEQFF.